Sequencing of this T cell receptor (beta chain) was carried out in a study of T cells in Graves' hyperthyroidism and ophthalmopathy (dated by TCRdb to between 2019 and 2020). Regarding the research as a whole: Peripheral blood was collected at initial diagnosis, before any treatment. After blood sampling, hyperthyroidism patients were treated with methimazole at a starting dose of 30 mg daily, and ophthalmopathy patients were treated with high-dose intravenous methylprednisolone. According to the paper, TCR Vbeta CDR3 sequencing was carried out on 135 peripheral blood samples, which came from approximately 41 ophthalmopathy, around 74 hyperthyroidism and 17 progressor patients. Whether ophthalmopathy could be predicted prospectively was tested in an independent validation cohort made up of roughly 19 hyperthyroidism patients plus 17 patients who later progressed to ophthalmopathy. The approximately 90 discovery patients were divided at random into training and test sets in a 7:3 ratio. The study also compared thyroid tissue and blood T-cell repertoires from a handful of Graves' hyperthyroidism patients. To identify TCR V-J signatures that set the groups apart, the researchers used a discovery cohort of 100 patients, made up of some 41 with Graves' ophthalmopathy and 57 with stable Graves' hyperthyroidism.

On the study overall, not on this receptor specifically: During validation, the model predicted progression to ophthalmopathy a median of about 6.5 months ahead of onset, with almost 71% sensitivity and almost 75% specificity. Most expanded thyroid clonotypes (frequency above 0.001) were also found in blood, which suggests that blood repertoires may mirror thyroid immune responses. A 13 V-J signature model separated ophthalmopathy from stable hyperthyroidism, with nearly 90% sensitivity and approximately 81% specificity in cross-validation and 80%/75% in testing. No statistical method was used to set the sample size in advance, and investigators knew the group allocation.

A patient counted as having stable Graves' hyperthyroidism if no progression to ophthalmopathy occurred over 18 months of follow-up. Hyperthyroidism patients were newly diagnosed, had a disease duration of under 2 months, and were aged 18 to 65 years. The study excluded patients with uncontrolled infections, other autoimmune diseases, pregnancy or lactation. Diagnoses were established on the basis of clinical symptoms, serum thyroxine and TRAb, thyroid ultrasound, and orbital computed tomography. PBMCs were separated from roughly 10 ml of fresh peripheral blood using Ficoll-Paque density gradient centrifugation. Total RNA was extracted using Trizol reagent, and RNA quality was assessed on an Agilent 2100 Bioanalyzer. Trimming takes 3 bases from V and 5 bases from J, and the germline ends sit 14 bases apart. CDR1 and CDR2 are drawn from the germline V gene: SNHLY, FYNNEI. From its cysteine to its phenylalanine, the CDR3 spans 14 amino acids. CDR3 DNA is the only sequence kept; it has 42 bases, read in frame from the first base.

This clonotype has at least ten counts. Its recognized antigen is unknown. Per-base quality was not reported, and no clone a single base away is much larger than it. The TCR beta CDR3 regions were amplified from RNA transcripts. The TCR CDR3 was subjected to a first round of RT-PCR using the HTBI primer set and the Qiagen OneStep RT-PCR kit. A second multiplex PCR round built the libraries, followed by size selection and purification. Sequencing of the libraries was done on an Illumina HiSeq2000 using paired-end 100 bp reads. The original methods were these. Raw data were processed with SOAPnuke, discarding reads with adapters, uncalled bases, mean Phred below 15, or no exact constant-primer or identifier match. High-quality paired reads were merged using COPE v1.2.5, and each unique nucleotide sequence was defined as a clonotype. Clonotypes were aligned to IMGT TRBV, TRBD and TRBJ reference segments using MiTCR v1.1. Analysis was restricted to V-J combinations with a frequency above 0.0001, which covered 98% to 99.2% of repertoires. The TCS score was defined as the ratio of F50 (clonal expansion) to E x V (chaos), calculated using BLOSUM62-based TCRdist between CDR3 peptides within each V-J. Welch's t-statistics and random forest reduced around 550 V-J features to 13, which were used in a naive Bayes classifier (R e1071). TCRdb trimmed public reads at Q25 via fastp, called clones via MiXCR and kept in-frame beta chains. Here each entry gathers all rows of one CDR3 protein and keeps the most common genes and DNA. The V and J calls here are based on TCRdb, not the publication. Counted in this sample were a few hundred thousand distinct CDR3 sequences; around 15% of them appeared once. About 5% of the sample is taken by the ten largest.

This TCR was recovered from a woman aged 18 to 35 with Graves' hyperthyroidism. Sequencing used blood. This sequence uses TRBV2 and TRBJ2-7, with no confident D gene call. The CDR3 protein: CASSDVVVSDEQYF. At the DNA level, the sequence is TGTGCCAGCAGTGATGTTGTCGTTTCGGACGAGCAGTACTTC.